This passage covers 21 T cell receptor beta chains from one sample sequenced in a study of T-cell memory formation after mild COVID-19. TCRdb used MiXCR to reprocess the 5' RACE reads, holding one entry per CDR3 protein. Here the sample spans roughly 190,000 distinct CDR3 sequences, about a sixth being singletons. The sequencing input was PBMCs or a T cell subset sorted from them (not recorded which). These receptors were collected from an adult woman who had mild COVID-19 (a few samples of this study predate the infection). Cell type and time point are not known.

This clonotype was seen a few times. The chain carries TRBV6-5 and TRBJ2-7; 11 nucleotides match TRBD1. Looked up from germline, CDR1 is MNHEY and CDR2 is SVGAGI. The CDR3 consists of 12 residues. Germline trimming cut 8 bases from V and 4 bases from J; bases unmatched to any gene: 1. This chain's CDR3 is CASGDRGYEQYF. CDR3 nucleotide sequence: TGTGCCAGCGGGGACAGGGGGTACGAGCAGTACTTC.

This clonotype appeared a few times. The chain employs TRBV30 and TRBJ1-5; no clear D gene. The CDR3 loop spans 15 amino acids. The V end was cut by 0 bases, the J end by 2 bases, with 11 bases between. CDR1 and CDR2 from the germline V gene are GTSNPN and SVGIG (reference sequence). In nucleotides, the CDR3 is TGTGCCTGGAGTGTAGGGTACAGCGGCAATCAGCCCCAGCATTTT. Encoded protein: CAWSVGYSGNQPQHF.

This sequence joins TRBV20-1 and TRBJ2-3; D might be TRBD2 (7 bases). This CDR3 has 15 amino acids. V was cut by 3 bases and J by 1 base, with 14 bases left in between. Germline V gene sequence: CDR1 DFQATT, CDR2 SNEGSKA (reference sequence). In DNA, the CDR3 is TGCAGTGCTAGTCGGAGGGAGGGGGGCACAGATACGCAGTATTTT. This sequence encodes CSASRREGGTDTQYF.

This clonotype appeared a few times. The rearrangement links TRBV12-3 or TRBV12-4 to TRBJ2-5, with D perhaps matching TRBD1 or TRBD2 (6 bases each). V shed 5 bases and J shed 5 bases, with 18 bases lying between them. The CDR3 totals 15 residues. CDR3 in DNA: TGTGCCAGCAGTCCAAGGGGGGCTAGCTGGGAGACCCAGTACTTC. The encoded protein is CASSPRGASWETQYF.

This clonotype was seen a few times. The chain has TRBV5-5 and TRBJ2-2, with a weak D call TRBD1 (6 bases). This CDR3 has 15 residues. V dropped 0 bases and J dropped 6 bases, with 12 bases sitting between them. Germline CDR1 SGHKS, CDR2 YYEKEE (reference sequence). The CDR3 spells CASSLGQVTAGELFF. In DNA, the CDR3 is TGTGCCAGCAGCTTGGGACAGGTGACGGCCGGGGAGCTGTTTTTT.

V is TRBV18 and J is TRBJ1-1; D uncertain. Germline V CDR1 and CDR2: KGHSH, LQKENI. The V and J ends lost 3 bases and 4 bases respectively, with 18 bases between them. CDR3 length: 16 residues. The CDR3 here is CASSPFVKGVGTEAFF. In DNA form, the CDR3 reads TGTGCCAGCTCACCCTTCGTTAAGGGTGTCGGCACTGAAGCTTTCTTT.

J is TRBJ2-2 and V is TRBV6-5, with D perhaps given as TRBD1 or TRBD2 (6 bases each). The germline V gene has CDR1 MNHEY and CDR2 SVGAGI. Trimming stripped 6 bases from V and 2 bases from J, with 16 bases between. The length of the CDR3 is 16 residues. The CDR3, as DNA: TGTGCCAGCAGGACTAGACTAGGGGGAAACACCGGGGAGCTGTTTTTT. It translates to CASRTRLGGNTGELFF.

This chain joins TRBV4-3 and TRBJ2-3; 7 positions agree with TRBD2. The CDR3 consists of 16 residues. The trim removed 0 bases at V and 8 bases at J, leaving 11 bases unmatched. Germline V gene lookup returns CDR1 LGHNA and CDR2 YSLEER. The DNA of the CDR3 is TGCGCCAGCAGCCAAGATCATGGCGGGAGTATAAGTACGCAGTATTTT. Translating it yields CASSQDHGGSISTQYF.

This chain connects TRBV4-1 to TRBJ1-2; D gene unclear. The V and J ends lost 2 bases and 2 bases respectively, with 0 bases between them. The CDR3 runs 11 residues. Germline CDR1 and CDR2: MGHRA and YSYEKL. The CDR3 coding sequence is TGCGCCAGCAGCCAAAACTATGGCTACACCTTC. It specifies CASSQNYGYTF.

CDR3 in DNA: TGTGCCTGGCGACTAGCGGGGCCCGGGGAGCTGTTTTTT. It yields the protein CAWRLAGPGELFF. The rearrangement links TRBV30 to TRBJ2-2; TRBD2 matches 11 bases. The CDR3 totals 13 residues. Trimming removed 5 bases from V and 6 bases from J; junction bases left unmatched: 2. Germline values: CDR1 GTSNPN, CDR2 SVGIG (reference sequence).

At least ten counts were recorded for this clonotype. The CDR3: CASSQETGNNQPQHF. CDR3 nucleotides: TGCGCCAGCAGCCAAGAGACAGGGAATAATCAGCCCCAGCATTTT. This chain links TRBV4-3 with TRBJ1-5; 7 positions agree with TRBD1. The CDR3 runs to 15 residues. The germline V gene has CDR1 LGHNA and CDR2 YSLEER. V lost 0 bases, J lost 4 bases, and 3 bases stayed unmatched.

This clonotype was counted a few times. The J gene is TRBJ2-1, the V gene TRBV24-1, with D unresolved. Germline CDR1 is KGHDR and CDR2 is SFDVKD. V lost 7 bases and J 6 bases, leaving 3 bases between the germline ends. The CDR3 is 10 amino acids. The CDR3 DNA follows: TGTGCCACCAGGAGCAATGAGCAGTTCTTC. It is translated as CATRSNEQFF.

The CDR3 DNA follows: TGTGCCTGGAGGCCCCCGGGGAGCCTATATGGCTACACCTTC. Its translation is CAWRPPGSLYGYTF. The chain uses TRBV30 and TRBJ1-2; no firm D call. Germline-derived CDR1 and CDR2 are GTSNPN and SVGIG (reference sequence). This CDR3 has 14 amino acids. The V gene lost 3 bases and the J gene lost 5 bases, with 16 bases spanning the gap.

This clonotype came up a few times. The chain links TRBV3-1 to TRBJ2-5; tentative D call: TRBD1 (6 bases). Deletions cut 1 base from V and 10 bases from J, with 10 bases between. The CDR3 runs 12 residues. Looked up from germline, CDR1 is LGHDT and CDR2 is YNNKEL (reference sequence). The CDR3 region is CASSQGGRGQYF. CDR3 bases: TGTGCCAGCAGCCAAGGGGGCAGGGGCCAGTACTTC.

This sequence joins TRBV12-3 or TRBV12-4 and TRBJ2-6, with 7 bases fitting TRBD1. V lost 3 bases to trimming and J lost 0 bases; unmatched junction nucleotides: 5. The CDR3 is 17 amino acids. DNA for the CDR3: TGTGCCAGCAGTTTGCCGACAGGGCACTCTGGGGCCAACGTCCTGACTTTC. Its protein product is CASSLPTGHSGANVLTF.

CDR3 bases: TGTGCCTACAGCGGGAGCTCCTACAATGAGCAGTTCTTC. Protein: CAYSGSSYNEQFF. V gene TRBV28 combines with J gene TRBJ2-1, with 8 bases lining up with TRBD2. The germline CDR1 and CDR2 sequences are MDHEN and SYDVKM. V lost 11 bases to trimming and J lost 0 bases; unmatched junction nucleotides: 3. The CDR3 has 13 amino acids.

The chain combines TRBV6-5 with TRBJ2-5; perhaps TRBD1 as D (6 bases). V was clipped by 5 bases and J by 5 bases, with 9 bases between them. The CDR3 totals 12 residues. CDR1 and CDR2 from the germline V gene are MNHEY and SVGAGI. CDR3 amino acids: CASSTGWETQYF. The DNA of the CDR3 is TGTGCCAGCAGTACAGGGTGGGAGACCCAGTACTTC.

This clonotype was recorded once. This sequence may be a read error, since a much larger clone differs from it by one base. This chain connects TRBV7-9 to TRBJ1-5; D not certain. With 1 base removed from V and 0 bases from J, the gap between germline ends came to 13 bases. Germline values: CDR1 SEHNR, CDR2 FQNEAQ (reference sequence). CDR3 length: 17 residues. In DNA form, the CDR3 reads TGTGCCAGCAGCTTAGATGGCATGGGCCGTAGCAATCAGCCCCAGCATTTT. As protein: CASSLDGMGRSNQPQHF.

This clonotype has a handful of counts. The chain joins TRBV30 to TRBJ1-2; 8 nucleotides align to TRBD1. With V trimmed by 0 bases and J by 5 bases, 11 bases remained unmatched. This CDR3 has 16 amino acids. Germline V lookup: CDR1 GTSNPN, CDR2 SVGIG (reference sequence). The CDR3 here is CAWSVQGSGQVYGYTF. The CDR3 bases are TGTGCCTGGAGTGTACAGGGGTCGGGACAGGTATATGGCTACACCTTC.

The genes are TRBV18 and TRBJ1-2; D remains unclear. The germline V gene encodes CDR1 KGHSH and CDR2 LQKENI. Between the trimmed V and J ends, which lost 4 bases and 8 bases, there was a span of 11 bases. CDR3 length: 12 amino acids. The CDR3 region is CASSLGPRGYTF. The CDR3 coding sequence is TGTGCCAGCTCACTTGGACCTCGCGGCTACACCTTC.

A few counts support this clonotype. The rearrangement joins TRBV7-9 to TRBJ2-4, with 13 nucleotides matching TRBD2. This CDR3 contains 20 residues. Germline CDR1 SEHNR, CDR2 FQNEAQ (reference sequence). V lost 5 bases and J lost 0; bases outside the gene matches: 13. This CDR3 is CASSLRPLLAGGGAKNIQYF. DNA of the CDR3: TGTGCCAGCAGCCTCCGGCCCCTACTAGCGGGAGGGGGAGCCAAAAACATTCAGTACTTC.